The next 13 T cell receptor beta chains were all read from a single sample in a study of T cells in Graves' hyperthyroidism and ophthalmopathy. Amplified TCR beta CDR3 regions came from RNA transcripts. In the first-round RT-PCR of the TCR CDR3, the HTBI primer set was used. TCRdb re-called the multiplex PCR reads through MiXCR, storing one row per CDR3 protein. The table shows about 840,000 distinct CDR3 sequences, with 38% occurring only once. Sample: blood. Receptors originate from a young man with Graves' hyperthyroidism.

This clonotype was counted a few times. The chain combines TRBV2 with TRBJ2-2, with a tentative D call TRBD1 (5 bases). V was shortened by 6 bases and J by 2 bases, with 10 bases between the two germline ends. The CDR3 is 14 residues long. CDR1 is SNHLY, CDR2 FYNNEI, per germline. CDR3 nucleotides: TGTGCCAGCAGGGACATTCCAAACACCGGGGAGCTGTTTTTT. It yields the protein CASRDIPNTGELFF.

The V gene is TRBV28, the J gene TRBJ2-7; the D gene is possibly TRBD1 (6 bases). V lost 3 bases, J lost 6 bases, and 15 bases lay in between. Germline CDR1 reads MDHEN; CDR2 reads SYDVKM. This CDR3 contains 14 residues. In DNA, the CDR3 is TGTGCCAGCAGTTTCCGACCCTCAGGGGTCGAGCAGTACTTC. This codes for CASSFRPSGVEQYF.

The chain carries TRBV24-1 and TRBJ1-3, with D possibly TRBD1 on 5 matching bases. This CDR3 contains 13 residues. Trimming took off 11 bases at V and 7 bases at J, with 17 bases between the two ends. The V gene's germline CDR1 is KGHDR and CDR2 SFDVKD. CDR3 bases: TGTGCCAGCAGCCCCTCTAACAGGAACACCATATATTTT. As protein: CASSPSNRNTIYF.

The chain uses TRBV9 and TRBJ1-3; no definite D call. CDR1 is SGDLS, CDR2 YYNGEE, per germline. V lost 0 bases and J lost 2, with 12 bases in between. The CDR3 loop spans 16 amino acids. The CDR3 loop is CASSVDPVGTGNTIYF. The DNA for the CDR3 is TGTGCCAGCAGCGTAGATCCCGTTGGGACTGGAAACACCATATATTTT.

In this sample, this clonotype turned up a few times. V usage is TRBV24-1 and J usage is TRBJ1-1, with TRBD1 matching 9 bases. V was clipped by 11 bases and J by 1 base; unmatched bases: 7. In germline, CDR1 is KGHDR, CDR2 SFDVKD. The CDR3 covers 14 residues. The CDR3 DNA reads TGTGCCAGCACTCGGGGACAGGGGAACACTGAAGCTTTCTTT. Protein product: CASTRGQGNTEAFF.

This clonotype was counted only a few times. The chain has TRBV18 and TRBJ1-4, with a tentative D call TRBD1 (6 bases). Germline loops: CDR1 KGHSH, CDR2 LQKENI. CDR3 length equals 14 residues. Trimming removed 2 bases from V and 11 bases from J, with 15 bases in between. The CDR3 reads CASSPSRTELKLFF. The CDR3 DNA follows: TGTGCCAGCTCACCATCAAGGACAGAGCTTAAACTGTTTTTT.

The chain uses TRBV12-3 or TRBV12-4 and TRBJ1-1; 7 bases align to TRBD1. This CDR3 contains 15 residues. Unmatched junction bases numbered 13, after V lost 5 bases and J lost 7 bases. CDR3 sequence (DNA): TGTGCCAGCAGTCTCACGGGACAGACCTTTCTTGAAGCTTTCTTT. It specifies CASSLTGQTFLEAFF.

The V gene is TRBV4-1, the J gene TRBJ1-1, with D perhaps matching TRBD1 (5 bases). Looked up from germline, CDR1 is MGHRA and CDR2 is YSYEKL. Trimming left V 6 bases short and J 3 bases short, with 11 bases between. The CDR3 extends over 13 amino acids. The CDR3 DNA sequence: TGCGCCAGCAGGAAAACGGGGGACACTGAAGCTTTCTTT. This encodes CASRKTGDTEAFF.

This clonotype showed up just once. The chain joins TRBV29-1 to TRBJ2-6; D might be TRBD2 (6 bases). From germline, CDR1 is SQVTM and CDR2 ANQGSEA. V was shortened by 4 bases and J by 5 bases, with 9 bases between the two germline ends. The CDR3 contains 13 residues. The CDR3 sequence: CSVGGGRANVLTF. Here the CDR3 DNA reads TGCAGCGTTGGGGGCGGGAGGGCCAACGTCCTGACTTTC.

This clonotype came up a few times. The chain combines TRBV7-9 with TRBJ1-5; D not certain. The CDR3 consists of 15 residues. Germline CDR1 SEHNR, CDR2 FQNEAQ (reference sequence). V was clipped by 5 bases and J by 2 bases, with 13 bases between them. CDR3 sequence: CASSQEYVGNQPQHF. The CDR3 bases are TGTGCCAGCAGCCAAGAGTACGTGGGCAATCAGCCCCAGCATTTT.

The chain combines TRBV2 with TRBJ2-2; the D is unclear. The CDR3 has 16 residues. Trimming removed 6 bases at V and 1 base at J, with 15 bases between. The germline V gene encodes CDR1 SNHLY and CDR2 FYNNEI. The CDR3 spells CASSQGRGKNTGELFF. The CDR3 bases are TGTGCCAGCAGCCAAGGGCGCGGAAAGAACACCGGGGAGCTGTTTTTT.

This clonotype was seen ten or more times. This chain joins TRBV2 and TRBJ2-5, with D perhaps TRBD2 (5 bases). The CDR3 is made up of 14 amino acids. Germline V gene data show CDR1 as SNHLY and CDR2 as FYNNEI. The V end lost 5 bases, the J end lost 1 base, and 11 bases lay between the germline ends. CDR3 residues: CASSRRGPQETQYF. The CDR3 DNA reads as TGTGCCAGCAGTCGCCGGGGTCCCCAAGAGACCCAGTACTTC.

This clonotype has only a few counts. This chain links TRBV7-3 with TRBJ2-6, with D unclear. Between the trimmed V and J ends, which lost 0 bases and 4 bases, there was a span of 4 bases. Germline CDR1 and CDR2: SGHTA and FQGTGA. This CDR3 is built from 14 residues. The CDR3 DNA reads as TGTGCCAGCAGCTTAACAAAGGGGGCCAACGTCCTGACTTTC. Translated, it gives CASSLTKGANVLTF.